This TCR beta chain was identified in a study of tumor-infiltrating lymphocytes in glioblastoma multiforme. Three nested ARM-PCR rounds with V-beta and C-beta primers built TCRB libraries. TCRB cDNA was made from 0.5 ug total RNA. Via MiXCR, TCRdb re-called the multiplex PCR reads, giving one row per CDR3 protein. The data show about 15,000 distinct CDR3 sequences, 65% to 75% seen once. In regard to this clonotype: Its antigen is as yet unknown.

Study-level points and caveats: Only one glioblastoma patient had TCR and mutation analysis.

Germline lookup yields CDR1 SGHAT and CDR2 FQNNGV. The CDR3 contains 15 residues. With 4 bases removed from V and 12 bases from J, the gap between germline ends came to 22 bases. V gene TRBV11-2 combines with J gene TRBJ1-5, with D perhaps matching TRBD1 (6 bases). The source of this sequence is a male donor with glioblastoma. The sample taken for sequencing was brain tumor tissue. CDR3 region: CASSYRTGGNQHQHF. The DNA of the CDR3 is TGTGCCAGCAGCTACAGGACGGGGGGCAATCAACACCAGCATTTT. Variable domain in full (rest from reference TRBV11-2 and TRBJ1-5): EAGVAQSPRYKIIEKRQSVAFWCNPISGHATLYWYQQILGQGPKLLIQFQNNGVVDDSQLPKDRFSAERLKGVDSTLKIQPAKLEDSAVYLCASSYRTGGNQHQHFGDGTRLSIL.